A selection of T cell receptor beta chains follows, all from one sample in a study of blood T cell repertoires in COVID-19. Repertoires were generated with immunoSEQ multiplex PCR, while TCRdb's copy carries only in-frame clones and drops some. Among roughly 65,000 clones listed, roughly three quarters were seen once. The sequencing sample was made of peripheral blood. The source is a man older than 75 with acute or convalescent COVID-19. CDR3s leave out the opening cysteine and the closing phenylalanine or tryptophan. The size field is filled for only some rows; it gives once, few, many or a size class.

>TRBJ2-4|TRBV11-3|few
ASSDRNYLDLDIQY
>TRBJ2-1|TRBV6-4|-
ASSVAGTDPYNEQF
>TRBJ1-1|TRBV20-1|-
SASTGQG
>TRBJ2-7|TRBV10-3|-
AIRASGGTTYEQY
>TRBJ1-6|TRBV30|-
AWSVRGGNSPLH
>TRBJ2-3|TRBV7-2|-
ASSLASTDTQY
>TRBJ2-2|TRBV15|-
ATSGGVWGGGTGKLF
>TRBJ1-2|TRBV3-1/TRBV3-2|-
ASSQERGAPKGGYT
>TRBJ2-3|TRBV7-3|few
ASSSAGVVTDTQY
>TRBJ2-4|TRBV6-5|once
ASGTSGSAKNIQY